Listed below are T cell receptor beta chains from one sample, sequenced in a study of OX40 agonist ivuxolimab in advanced cancers. Assay used: immunoSEQ multiplex PCR; TCRdb lists only in-frame clones, some missing. The sample shows 100,000 or so clones, approximately 94% of them seen only once. Material: CD4+ or CD8+ T cells sorted from blood, obtained in a trial of the OX40 agonist ivuxolimab. The receptors stem from an adult with an advanced solid tumor such as melanoma, head and neck, liver or kidney cancer. Both conserved end residues are part of each CDR3. D genes are given only for firm matches. Only part of the rows carry a size: once, few, many, or a class if the clone is expanded.

TRBV5-1	TRBD2	TRBJ2-3	NA	TGCGCCAGCAGCTTGGTCCCTAGCGGGACTAGCACAGATACGCAGTATTTT	CASSLVPSGTSTDTQYF
TRBV7-2	NA	TRBJ1-2	NA	TGTGCCAGCAGCTTGAGAGGGGGGATTGACTATGGCTACACCTTC	CASSLRGGIDYGYTF
TRBV11-2	TRBD1	TRBJ2-5	NA	TGTGCCAGCAAACCAATCAGATCTAGGGGGCGCGGTGAGACCCAGTACTTC	CASKPIRSRGRGETQYF
TRBV4-2	NA	TRBJ2-7	NA	TGTGCCAGCAGCCAACAGGCCCAAGGGTCCTACGAGCAGTACTTC	CASSQQAQGSYEQYF
TRBV4-1	TRBD1	TRBJ2-7	NA	TGCGCCAGCAGCCAAGAGACAGGGGACAGGCTTTTCTACGAGCAGTACTTC	CASSQETGDRLFYEQYF
TRBV29-1	NA	TRBJ2-4	NA	TGCAGCGTTGTGCCCCTCACCGGGAACAAAAACATTCAGTACTTC	CSVVPLTGNKNIQYF
TRBV28	NA	TRBJ1-2	few	TGTGCCAGCAGAGGAAGTCGCCTAATAAACTATGGCTACACCTTC	CASRGSRLINYGYTF
TRBV11-2	NA	TRBJ2-2	NA	TGTGCCAGCAGCGCCCGGGGGCTCCCAAACACCGGGGAGCTGTTTTTT	CASSARGLPNTGELFF
TRBV4-3	NA	TRBJ1-1	NA	TGCGCCAGCAGCCAAGATGGTATAATTTCTGAAGCTTTCTTT	CASSQDGIISEAFF
TRBV7-2	NA	TRBJ2-5	NA	TGTGCCAGCAGCTTAGGGAACGGACAAGAGACCCAGTACTTC	CASSLGNGQETQYF
TRBV25-1	NA	TRBJ1-4	NA	TGTGCCAGCAGTGCTTACAGATGGACTAATGAAAAACTGTTTTTT	CASSAYRWTNEKLFF
TRBV11-2	NA	TRBJ2-5	NA	TGTGCCAGCAGCCCAAGGGGTGGGGAGACCCAGTACTTC	CASSPRGGETQYF
TRBV6-5	NA	TRBJ2-3	NA	TGTGCCAGCCGAGGGGGTCAGGGAGCAGATACGCAGTATTTT	CASRGGQGADTQYF
TRBV9	NA	TRBJ2-2	NA	TGTGCCAGCAGCGTAGGGTGGGTGAACACCGGGGAGCTGTTTTTT	CASSVGWVNTGELFF
TRBV14	NA	TRBJ1-6	NA	TGTGCCAGCAGACAAGATTTCATAATTAGGGCGGAAAGGTCCCGTAATTCACCCCTCCACTTT	CASRQDFIIRAERSRNSPLHF
TRBV19	NA	TRBJ1-2	NA	TGTGCCAGTAGTATGGGAGCCGGGGAGAACACCTTC	CASSMGAGENTF
TRBV7-3	NA	TRBJ1-4	once	TGTGCCAGCAGCCAACAGGGTGGGGAAAAACTGTTTTTT	CASSQQGGEKLFF
TRBV11-3	TRBD1	TRBJ2-7	NA	TGTGCCAGCAGTTATGCCCCGACAGGGGGGTACGAGCAGTACTTC	CASSYAPTGGYEQYF
TRBV6-6	TRBD1	TRBJ1-1	NA	TGTGCCAGCTCCGACAGGGCACCTGAAGCTTTCTTT	CASSDRAPEAFF
TRBV19	NA	TRBJ2-4	NA	TGTGCCAGTAGTATAGATCTTACGGGGAGGAATTGGAGAAACATTCAGTACTTC	CASSIDLTGRNWRNIQYF
TRBV5-4	NA	TRBJ2-3	few	TGTGCCAGCAGCCGGGCCTTCACAGATACGCAGTATTTT	CASSRAFTDTQYF
TRBV5-1	NA	TRBJ1-2	NA	TGCGCCAGCAGCTTGGAAAGGGGTGGTGGGGTATATGGCTACACCTTC	CASSLERGGGVYGYTF
TRBV7-2	TRBD1	TRBJ1-4	NA	TGTGCCAGCAGAACCGCAGGGGGGGTTGAAAAACTGTTTTTT	CASRTAGGVEKLFF
TRBV7-2	NA	TRBJ2-1	NA	TGTGCCAGCAGCTTCTCATCCTACAATGAGCAGTTCTTC	CASSFSSYNEQFF
TRBV7-2	NA	TRBJ1-1	NA	TGTGCCAGCAGCCCCCGCTTACGGCCAGGGGTGAACACTGAAGCTTTCTTT	CASSPRLRPGVNTEAFF
TRBV19	NA	TRBJ1-1	NA	TGTGCCAGTAACACTATGGGGGGGCTAAGGACTGAAGCTTTCTTT	CASNTMGGLRTEAFF
TRBV27	NA	TRBJ1-4	NA	TGTGCCAGCAGTTTATCGACCGGGACACGAGCAACTAATGAAAAACTGTTTTTT	CASSLSTGTRATNEKLFF
TRBV30	NA	TRBJ1-1	NA	TGTGCCTGGAGTGTACGGGGGGTGTTGGGCACTGAAGCTTTCTTT	CAWSVRGVLGTEAFF
TRBV10-2	NA	TRBJ1-5	NA	TGCGCCACCGTGGGGCGGGGGGGGCCAGGAGGTAGGAGCAATCAGCCCCAGCATTTT	CATVGRGGPGGRSNQPQHF
TRBV7-2	NA	TRBJ2-2	NA	TGTGCCAGCAGCTTAGTATCCGCGAACACCGGGGAGCTGTTTTTT	CASSLVSANTGELFF
TRBV12-5	NA	TRBJ1-2	once	TGTGCTAGTGGTTCGCCAGGCACCTATGGCTACACCTTC	CASGSPGTYGYTF
TRBV23-1	NA	TRBJ2-7	NA	TGCGCCAGCAGCCTGGACAGTTCCGCTGAGGGAGAGCAGTACTTC	CASSLDSSAEGEQYF
TRBV18	NA	TRBJ2-3	once	TGTGCCAGCTCGGGGGGCATAGATACGCAGTATTTT	CASSGGIDTQYF
TRBV7-3	NA	TRBJ2-1	once	TGTGCCAGCAGCTTTAGGGGCAATGAGCAGTTCTTC	CASSFRGNEQFF
TRBV4-2	NA	TRBJ2-3	once	TGTGCCAGCAGCCAAGGGGATAGAGGGGGCACAGATACGCAGTATTTT	CASSQGDRGGTDTQYF
TRBV6-1	NA	TRBJ2-1	once	TGTGCCAGCAGTGAGATTAGACATGAGCAGTTCTTC	CASSEIRHEQFF
TRBV28	NA	TRBJ2-5	NA	TGTGCCAGCAGTTTATCCCGTGGGTTGGGTAGCGTAGAAGAGACCCAGTACTTC	CASSLSRGLGSVEETQYF
TRBV7-9	NA	TRBJ2-3	once	TGTGCCAGCAGCTTAAGCGGTGATACGCAGTATTTT	CASSLSGDTQYF
TRBV28	NA	TRBJ1-5	NA	TGTGCCAGCACCCCTCGGGTACGGGGGGTAGGCAATCAGCCCCAGCATTTT	CASTPRVRGVGNQPQHF
TRBV9	TRBD2	TRBJ2-1	NA	TGTGCCAGCAGCGTCAAGCGGGAGGGCTCCTACAATGAGCAGTTCTTC	CASSVKREGSYNEQFF
TRBV19	NA	TRBJ2-2	NA	TGTGCCAGTAAGAAGGGGGGGCCCGCGAACACCGGGGAGCTGTTTTTT	CASKKGGPANTGELFF
TRBV5-5	TRBD2	TRBJ2-4	NA	TGTGCCAGCAGCTTGTTTCTAGCGGGAGGTCGGTCGATACTTATTCAGTACTTC	CASSLFLAGGRSILIQYF
TRBV11-3	TRBD1	TRBJ2-7	NA	TGTGCCAGCAGGCCGGACAGGGGATCTATTAGGGTCGAGCAGTACTTC	CASRPDRGSIRVEQYF
TRBV4-2	NA	TRBJ1-1	NA	TGTGCCAGCAGCCAAACAGGGAGGGGCACTGAAGCTTTCTTT	CASSQTGRGTEAFF
TRBV14	NA	TRBJ2-7	NA	TGTGCCAGCAGCTTAGGGTCCTACGAGCAGTACTTC	CASSLGSYEQYF